The 16 T cell receptor beta chains in this list originate from one sample, sequenced in a study of blood T cell repertoires in COVID-19. Assay: immunoSEQ multiplex PCR; the TCRdb copy retains only in-frame clones and omits some. The data show tens of thousands of clones, more than 70% seen once. The sequencing sample was made of peripheral blood. These receptors all stem from a man over 45 with acute or convalescent COVID-19.

The table lists this clone with a few counts. V usage is TRBV9 and J usage is TRBJ1-4, with 7 bases lining up with TRBD1. There are 15 residues in the CDR3. Germline-derived CDR1 and CDR2 are SGDLS and YYNGEE. Trimming removed 4 bases from V and 4 bases from J; junction bases left unmatched: 7. The CDR3 coding sequence is TGTGCCAGCAGCTTGAGACAGGGCGATAATGAAAAACTGTTTTTT. The encoded protein is CASSLRQGDNEKLFF.

The chain links TRBV6-5 to TRBJ2-1, with 14 positions matching TRBD2. This CDR3 region has 15 residues. CDR1 and CDR2 (germline): MNHEY, SVGAGI. J lost 5 bases, V lost 6 bases, and 3 bases had no gene match. The CDR3 DNA follows: TGTGCCAGCAGGAGACTAGCGGGGGGGAACAATGAGCAGTTCTTC. Translating gives CASRRLAGGNNEQFF.

The chain carries TRBV6-5 and TRBJ1-2, with 7 nucleotides matching TRBD1. Trimming removed 10 bases from V and 6 bases from J; junction bases left unmatched: 11. The CDR3 runs to 13 residues. From germline, CDR1 is MNHEY and CDR2 SVGAGI. This CDR3 is CATRRQGVDGYTF. The DNA of the CDR3 is TGTGCCACCCGAAGACAGGGAGTGGATGGCTACACCTTC.

The chain couples TRBV7-8 to TRBJ1-2; TRBD1 aligns across 9 bases. Looked up from germline, CDR1 is SGHVS and CDR2 is FQNEAQ. V lost 5 bases to trimming and J lost 7 bases; unmatched junction nucleotides: 8. CDR3 length: 14 residues. The CDR3 protein is CASSQTGGFPGYTF. The DNA of the CDR3 is TGTGCCAGCAGCCAGACAGGGGGATTTCCTGGCTACACCTTC.

This sequence joins TRBV7-3 and TRBJ2-2; perhaps TRBD1 as D (5 bases). CDR1 is SGHTA, CDR2 FQGTGA, per germline. V lost 6 bases and J lost 6, with 8 bases in between. The CDR3 sequence is 12 residues long. The CDR3 region is CASSPTAGELFF. Here the CDR3 DNA reads TGTGCCAGCAGTCCGACAGCCGGGGAGCTGTTTTTT.

The chain couples TRBV30 to TRBJ1-4; the D gene is possibly TRBD1 (6 bases). In germline, CDR1 is GTSNPN, CDR2 SVGIG (reference sequence). The CDR3 runs 15 residues. Trimming took 0 bases from V and 6 from J, leaving 14 bases between them. The CDR3 DNA sequence: TGTGCCTGGAGTGTAGGGACAATTACCTATGAAAAACTGTTTTTT. The encoded protein is CAWSVGTITYEKLFF.

The chain carries TRBV19 and TRBJ1-2, with TRBD1 matching over 7 bases. Trimming took 3 bases from V and 7 from J; bases not matched to a gene: 5. CDR1 and CDR2 from the germline V gene are LNHDA and SQIVND (reference sequence). The CDR3 is 13 residues long. CDR3 coding DNA: TGTGCCAGTAGTATCTGGACAGGTGGTGGCTACACCTTC. This codes for CASSIWTGGGYTF. The variable domain in full, with the rest retrieved from reference TRBV19 and TRBJ1-2, is DGGITQSPKYLFRKEGQNVTLSCEQNLNHDAMYWYRQDPGQGLRLIYYSQIVNDFQKGDIAEGYSVSREKKESFPLTVTSAQKNPTAFYLCASSIWTGGGYTFGSGTRLTVV.

This sequence joins TRBV24-1 and TRBJ2-7; D is unclear. From germline, CDR1 is KGHDR and CDR2 SFDVKD. V shed 4 bases and J shed 1 base, with 10 bases lying between them. The CDR3 has 14 amino acids. CDR3 protein: CATSEPDNSYEQYV. Here the CDR3 DNA reads TGTGCCACCAGTGAACCCGACAATTCCTACGAGCAGTACGTC.

Concerning this clone itself: One junction end does not reproduce the germline sequence, and a read error may be involved. The chain recombines TRBV5-6 with TRBJ2-3; 8 positions agree with TRBD1. The length of the CDR3 is 16 residues. The V gene's germline CDR1 is SGHDT and CDR2 YYEEEE. The CDR3: CAGSLSDRGSTDTQYF. CDR3 DNA sequence: TGTGCCGGCAGCTTAAGCGACAGGGGTTCCACAGATACGCAGTATTTT.

This rearrangement joins TRBV6-5 to TRBJ2-5; 8 bases line up with TRBD2. The CDR3 consists of 14 residues. Germline CDR1 reads MNHEY; CDR2 reads SVGAGI. J was trimmed by 0 bases and V by 7 bases; bases with no gene match: 4. The CDR3 DNA is TGTGCCAGCAAGCCTAGCGGGTACCAAGAGACCCAGTACTTC. Protein: CASKPSGYQETQYF.

This chain uses TRBV5-4 with TRBJ1-2; weak D call: TRBD1 (5 bases). The CDR3 has 15 amino acids. The ends were cut back, 3 bases at V and 2 bases at J, with 14 bases in the middle. Germline V lookup: CDR1 SGHNT, CDR2 YYREEE (reference sequence). CDR3 sequence reads: CASSSGRGTNYGYTF. The CDR3 nucleotides are TGTGCCAGCAGCTCTGGGCGGGGCACCAACTATGGCTACACCTTC.

The chain has TRBV28 and TRBJ2-3; the D is unclear. The CDR3 has 12 residues. V lost 3 bases, J lost 8 bases, and 9 bases lay in between. Germline assignment: CDR1 MDHEN and CDR2 SYDVKM. The CDR3 DNA sequence: TGTGCCAGCAGTTTCCCCGGCGGTACGCAGTATTTT. Its protein product is CASSFPGGTQYF.

The rearrangement joins TRBV10-3 to TRBJ1-2, with D possibly being TRBD1 (6 bases). Germline V gene data show CDR1 as ENHRY and CDR2 as SYGVKD. This CDR3 region has 14 residues. The V end lost 4 bases, the J end lost 5 bases, and 14 bases lay between the germline ends. The CDR3 sequence is CAISALRGTYGYTF. The CDR3 DNA reads as TGTGCCATCAGTGCCCTCAGGGGCACATATGGCTACACCTTC.

This chain links TRBV7-2 with TRBJ1-4, with D possibly being TRBD1 (5 bases). With 1 base removed from V and 8 bases from J, the gap between germline ends came to 14 bases. The CDR3 sequence is 15 residues long. CDR1 is SGHTA, CDR2 FQGNSA, per germline. The CDR3 protein is CASSLDGALMEKLFF. CDR3 sequence (DNA): TGTGCCAGCAGCTTAGATGGGGCTCTCATGGAAAAACTGTTTTTT.

The V and J genes are TRBV5-5 and TRBJ1-1; no clear D gene. V lost 2 bases and J lost 5, with 7 bases in between. The CDR3 sequence is 12 residues long. The V gene's germline CDR1 is SGHKS and CDR2 YYEKEE (reference sequence). CDR3 DNA: TGTGCCAGCAGCTTTACGGGGACTGAAGCTTTCTTT. This translates into CASSFTGTEAFF.

The rearrangement uses TRBV12-3 or TRBV12-4 and TRBJ1-2; D is perhaps TRBD1 (6 bases). V was trimmed by 4 bases and J by 6 bases, leaving 12 bases between them. The CDR3 spans 13 residues. In DNA, the CDR3 is TGTGCCAGCAGTTACAGGGTAGATCATGGCTACACCTTC. Translating it yields CASSYRVDHGYTF.